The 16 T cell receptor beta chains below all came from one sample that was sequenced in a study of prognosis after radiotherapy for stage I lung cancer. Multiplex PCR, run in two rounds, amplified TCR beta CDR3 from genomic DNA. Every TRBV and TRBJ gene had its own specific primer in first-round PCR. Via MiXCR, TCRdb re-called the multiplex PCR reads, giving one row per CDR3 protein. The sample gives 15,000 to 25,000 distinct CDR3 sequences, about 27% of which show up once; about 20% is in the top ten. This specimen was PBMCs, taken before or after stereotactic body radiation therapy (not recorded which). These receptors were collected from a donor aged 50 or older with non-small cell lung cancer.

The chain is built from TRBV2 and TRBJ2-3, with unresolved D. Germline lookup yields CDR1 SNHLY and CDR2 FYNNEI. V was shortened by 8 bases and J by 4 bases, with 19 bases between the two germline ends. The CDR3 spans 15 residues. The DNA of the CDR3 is TGTGCCAGCGATTCAAACAACATGGGCGCAGATACGCAGTATTTT. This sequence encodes CASDSNNMGADTQYF.

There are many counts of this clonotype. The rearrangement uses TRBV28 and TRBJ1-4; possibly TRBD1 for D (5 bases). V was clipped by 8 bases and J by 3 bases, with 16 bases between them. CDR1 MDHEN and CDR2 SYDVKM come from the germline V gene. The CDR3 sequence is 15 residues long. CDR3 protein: CASFGREGANEKLFF. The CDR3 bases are TGTGCCAGCTTCGGCAGGGAAGGGGCTAATGAAAAACTGTTTTTT. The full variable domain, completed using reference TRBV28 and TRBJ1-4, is DVKVTQSSRYLVKRTGEKVFLECVQDMDHENMFWYRQDPGLGLRLIYFSYDVKMKEKGDIPEGYSVSREKKERFSLILESASTNQTSMYLCASFGREGANEKLFFGSGTQLSVL.

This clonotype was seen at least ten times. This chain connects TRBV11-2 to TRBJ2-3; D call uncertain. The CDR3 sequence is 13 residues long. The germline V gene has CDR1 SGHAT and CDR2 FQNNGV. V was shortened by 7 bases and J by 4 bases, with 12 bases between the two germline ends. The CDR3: CASTLVGSDTQYF. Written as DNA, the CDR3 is TGTGCCAGCACCCTAGTGGGGTCAGATACGCAGTATTTT.

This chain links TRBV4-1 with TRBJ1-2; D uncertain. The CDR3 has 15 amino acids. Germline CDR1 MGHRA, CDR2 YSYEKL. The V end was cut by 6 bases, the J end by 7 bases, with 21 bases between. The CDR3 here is CASRRAWLAVSGYTF. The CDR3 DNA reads TGCGCCAGCAGGCGAGCCTGGCTGGCCGTGAGTGGCTACACCTTC.

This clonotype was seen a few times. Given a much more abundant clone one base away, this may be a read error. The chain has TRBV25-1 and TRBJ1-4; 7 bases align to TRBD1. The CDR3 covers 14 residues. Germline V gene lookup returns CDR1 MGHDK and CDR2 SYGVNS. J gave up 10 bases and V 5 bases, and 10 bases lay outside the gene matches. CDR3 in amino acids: CASSHTGEVAKLFF. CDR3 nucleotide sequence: TGTGCCAGCAGTCATACAGGGGAGGTTGCAAAACTGTTTTTT.

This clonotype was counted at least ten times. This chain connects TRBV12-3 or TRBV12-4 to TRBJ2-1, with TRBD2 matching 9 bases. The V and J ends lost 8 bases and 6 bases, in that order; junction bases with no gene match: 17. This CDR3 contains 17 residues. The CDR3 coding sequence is TGTGCCAGCGGCACCCATAATAGCGGGAGAGCGGGCAATGAGCAGTTCTTC. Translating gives CASGTHNSGRAGNEQFF.

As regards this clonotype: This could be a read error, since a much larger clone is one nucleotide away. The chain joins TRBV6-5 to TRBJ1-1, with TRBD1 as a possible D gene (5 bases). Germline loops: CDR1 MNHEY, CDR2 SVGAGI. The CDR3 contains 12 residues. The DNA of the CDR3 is TGTGCCATCAGTTACCAGACAGATCAAGCTTTCTTT. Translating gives CAISYQTDQAFF.

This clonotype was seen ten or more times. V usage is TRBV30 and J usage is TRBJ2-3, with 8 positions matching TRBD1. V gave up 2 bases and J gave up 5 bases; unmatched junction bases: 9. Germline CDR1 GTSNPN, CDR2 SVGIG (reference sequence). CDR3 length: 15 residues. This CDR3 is CAWSSRQGLIDTQYF. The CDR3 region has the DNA TGTGCCTGGAGTTCCCGACAGGGGTTGATAGATACGCAGTATTTT.

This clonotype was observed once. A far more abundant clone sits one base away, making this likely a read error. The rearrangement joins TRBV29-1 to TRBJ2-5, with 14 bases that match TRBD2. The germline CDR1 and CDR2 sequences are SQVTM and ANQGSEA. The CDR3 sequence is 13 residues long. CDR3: CSVGLAGGDEQIF. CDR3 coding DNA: TGCAGCGTTGGACTAGCGGGAGGGGATGAGCAGATCTTC.

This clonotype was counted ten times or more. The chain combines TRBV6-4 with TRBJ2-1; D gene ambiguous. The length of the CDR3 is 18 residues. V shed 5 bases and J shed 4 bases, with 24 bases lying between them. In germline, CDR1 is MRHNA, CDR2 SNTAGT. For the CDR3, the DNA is TGTGCCAGCAGTTATACTCTAAGACCTGTCGGGCCATACAATGAGCAGTTCTTC. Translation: CASSYTLRPVGPYNEQFF.

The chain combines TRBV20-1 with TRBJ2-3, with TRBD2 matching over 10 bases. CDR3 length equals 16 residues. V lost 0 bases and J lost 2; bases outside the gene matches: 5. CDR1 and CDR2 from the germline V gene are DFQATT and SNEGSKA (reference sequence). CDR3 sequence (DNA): TGCAGTGCTAGAGATGGACTAGCGGTATACACAGATACGCAGTATTTT. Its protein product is CSARDGLAVYTDTQYF.

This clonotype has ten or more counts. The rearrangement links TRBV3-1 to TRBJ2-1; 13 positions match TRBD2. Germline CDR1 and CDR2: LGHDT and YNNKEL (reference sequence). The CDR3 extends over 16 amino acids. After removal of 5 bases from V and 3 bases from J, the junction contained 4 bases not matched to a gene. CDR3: CASSRGLAGSYNEQFF. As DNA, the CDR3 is TGTGCCAGCAGCAGGGGACTAGCGGGGAGCTACAATGAGCAGTTCTTC.

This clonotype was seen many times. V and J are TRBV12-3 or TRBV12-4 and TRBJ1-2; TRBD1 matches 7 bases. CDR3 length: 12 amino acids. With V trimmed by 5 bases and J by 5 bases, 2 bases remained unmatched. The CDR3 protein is CASSEQGYGYTF. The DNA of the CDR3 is TGTGCCAGCAGTGAACAGGGGTATGGCTACACCTTC.

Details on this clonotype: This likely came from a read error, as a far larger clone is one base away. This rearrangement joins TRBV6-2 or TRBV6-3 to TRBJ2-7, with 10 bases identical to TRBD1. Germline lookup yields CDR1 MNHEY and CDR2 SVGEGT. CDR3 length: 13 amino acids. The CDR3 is CASRPGQGYGQYF. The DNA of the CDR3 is TGTGCCAGCAGACCGGGACAGGGGTACGGGCAGTACTTC.

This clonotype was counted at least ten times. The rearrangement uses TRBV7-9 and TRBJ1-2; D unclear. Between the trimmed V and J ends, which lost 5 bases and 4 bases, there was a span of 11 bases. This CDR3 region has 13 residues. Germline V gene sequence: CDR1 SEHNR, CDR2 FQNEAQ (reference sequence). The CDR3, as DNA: TGTGCCAGCAGCATGTCCGCAGCCTATGGCTACACCTTC. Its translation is CASSMSAAYGYTF.

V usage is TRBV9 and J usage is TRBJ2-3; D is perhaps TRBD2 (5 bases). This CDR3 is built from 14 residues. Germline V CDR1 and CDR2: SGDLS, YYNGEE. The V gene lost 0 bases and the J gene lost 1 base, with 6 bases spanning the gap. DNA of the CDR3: TGTGCCAGCAGCGTAGTGGGAGGCACAGATACGCAGTATTTT. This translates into CASSVVGGTDTQYF. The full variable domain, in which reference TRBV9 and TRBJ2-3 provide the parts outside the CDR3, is DSGVTQTPKHLITATGQRVTLRCSPRSGDLSVYWYQQSLDQGLQFLIQYYNGEERAKGNILERFSAQQFPDLHSELNLSSLELGDSALYFCASSVVGGTDTQYFGPGTRLTVL.